This T cell receptor beta chain was sequenced in a study of blood T cell repertoires in COVID-19. Looking at the study overall: Samples representing acute and convalescent COVID-19 were sourced from the United States, Italy and Spain. Sources were T cells, B-cell-depleted T cells, or PBMCs; the material itself was cDNA or gDNA.

Trimming cost V 6 bases and J 3 bases; bases outside gene matches: 14. This CDR3 is built from 17 residues. Germline assignment: CDR1 LNHDA and CDR2 SQIVND (reference sequence). The authors' processing: By means of reference gene primer amplification, nucleated cell counts were estimated. The repertoire was sequenced with immunoSEQ multiplex PCR; TCRdb's copy has only in-frame clones and lacks some. V, J and clone size are taken as reported in that table, and D and trimming were inferred from the DNA itself. The sample has approximately 260,000 clones; about 86% are singletons. The receptor comes from a man between 18 and 35 years old with active or convalescent COVID-19. The chain links TRBV19 to TRBJ2-1, with TRBD1 identical over 7 bases. The sequenced material came from peripheral blood. CDR3 DNA: TGTGCCAGTAGCCCACTAGGCCGAACAGGGGTCTACAATGAGCAGTTCTTC. Encoded protein: CASSPLGRTGVYNEQFF.